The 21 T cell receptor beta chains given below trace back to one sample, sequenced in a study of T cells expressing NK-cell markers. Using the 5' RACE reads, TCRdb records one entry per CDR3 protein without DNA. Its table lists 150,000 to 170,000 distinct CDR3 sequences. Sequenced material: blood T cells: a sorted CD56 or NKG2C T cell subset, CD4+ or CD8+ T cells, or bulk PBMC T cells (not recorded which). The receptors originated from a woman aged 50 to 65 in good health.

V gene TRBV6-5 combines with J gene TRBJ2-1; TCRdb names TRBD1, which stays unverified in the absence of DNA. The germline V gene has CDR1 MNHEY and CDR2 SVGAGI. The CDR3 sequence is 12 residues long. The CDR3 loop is CASSSTVTDEFF.

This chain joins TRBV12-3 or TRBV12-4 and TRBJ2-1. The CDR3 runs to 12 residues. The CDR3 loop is CASSDSGNEQFF.

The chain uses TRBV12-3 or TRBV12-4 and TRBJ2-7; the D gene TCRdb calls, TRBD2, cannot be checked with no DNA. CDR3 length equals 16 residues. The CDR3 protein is CASSPIPSRSSYEQYF.

The CDR3 loop reads CSAPRGGAGSLPDYNEQFF. The chain joins TRBV20-1 to TRBJ2-1; TCRdb picks TRBD2, but there is no DNA to check that call. The CDR3 totals 19 residues. CDR1 DFQATT and CDR2 SNEGSKA come from the germline V gene (reference sequence).

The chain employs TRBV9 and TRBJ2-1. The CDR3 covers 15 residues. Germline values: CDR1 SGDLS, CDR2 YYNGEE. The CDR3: CASSVEGNPYNEQFF.

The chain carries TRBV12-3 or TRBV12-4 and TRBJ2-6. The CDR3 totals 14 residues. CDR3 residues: CASSLNRGANVLTF.

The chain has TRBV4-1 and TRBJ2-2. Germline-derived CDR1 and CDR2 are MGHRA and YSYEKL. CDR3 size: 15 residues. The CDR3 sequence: CASSQGLVNTGELFF.

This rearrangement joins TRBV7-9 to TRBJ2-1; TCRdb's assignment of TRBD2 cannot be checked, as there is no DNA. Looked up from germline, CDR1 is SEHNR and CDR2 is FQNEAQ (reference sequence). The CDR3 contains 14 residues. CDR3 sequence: CASSPLLSYNEQFF.

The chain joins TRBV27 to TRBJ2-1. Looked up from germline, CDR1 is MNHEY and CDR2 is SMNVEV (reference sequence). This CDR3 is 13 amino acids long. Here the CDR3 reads CASSLSPRNEQFF.

The chain's CDR3 is CASSLEGLAFYEQFF. The rearrangement uses TRBV7-6 and TRBJ2-1; checking the TCRdb D call of TRBD2 is not possible without DNA. The CDR3 runs to 15 residues. Germline CDR1 is SGHVS and CDR2 is FNYEAQ.

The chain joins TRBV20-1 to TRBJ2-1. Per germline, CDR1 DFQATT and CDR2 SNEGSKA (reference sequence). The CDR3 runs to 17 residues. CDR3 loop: CSARDSSSGSSYNEQFF.

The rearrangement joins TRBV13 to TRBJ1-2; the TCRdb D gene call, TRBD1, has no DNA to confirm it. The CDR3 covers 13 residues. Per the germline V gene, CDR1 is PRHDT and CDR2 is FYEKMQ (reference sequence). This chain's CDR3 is CASSFGGASGYTF.

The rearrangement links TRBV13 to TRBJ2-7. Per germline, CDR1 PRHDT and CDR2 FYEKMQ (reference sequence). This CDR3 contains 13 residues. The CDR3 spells CASSLGQLYEQYF.

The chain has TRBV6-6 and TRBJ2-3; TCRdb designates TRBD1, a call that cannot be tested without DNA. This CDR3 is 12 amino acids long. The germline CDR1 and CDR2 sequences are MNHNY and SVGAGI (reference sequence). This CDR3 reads CASRGVEPTQYF.

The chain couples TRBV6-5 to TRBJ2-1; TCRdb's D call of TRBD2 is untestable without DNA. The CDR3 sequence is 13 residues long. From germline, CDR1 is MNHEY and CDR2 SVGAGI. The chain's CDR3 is CASSQSFSGEQFF.

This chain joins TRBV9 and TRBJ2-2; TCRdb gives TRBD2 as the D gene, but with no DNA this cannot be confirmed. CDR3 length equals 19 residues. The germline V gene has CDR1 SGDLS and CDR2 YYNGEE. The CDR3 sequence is CASSVAPGLAGGNTGELFF.

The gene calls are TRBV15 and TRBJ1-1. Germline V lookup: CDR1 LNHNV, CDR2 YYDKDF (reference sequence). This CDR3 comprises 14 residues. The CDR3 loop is CATSPAAGTTEAFF. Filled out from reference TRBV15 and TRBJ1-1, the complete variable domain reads DAMVIQNPRYQVTQFGKPVTLSCSQTLNHNVMYWYQQKSSQAPKLLFHYYDKDFNNEADTPDNFQSRRPNTSFCFLDIRSPGLGDTAMYLCATSPAAGTTEAFFGQGTRLTVV.

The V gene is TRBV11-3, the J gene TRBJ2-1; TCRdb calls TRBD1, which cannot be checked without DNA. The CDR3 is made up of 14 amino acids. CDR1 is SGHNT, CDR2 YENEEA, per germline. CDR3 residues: CASNNRDTYNEQFF.

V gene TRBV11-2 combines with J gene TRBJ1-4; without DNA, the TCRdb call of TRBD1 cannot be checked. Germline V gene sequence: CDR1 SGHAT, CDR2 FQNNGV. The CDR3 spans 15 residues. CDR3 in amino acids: CASSSSRGQAEKLFF.

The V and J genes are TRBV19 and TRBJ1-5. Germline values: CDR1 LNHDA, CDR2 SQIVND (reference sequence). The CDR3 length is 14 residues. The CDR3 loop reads CASSIADFNQPQHF.

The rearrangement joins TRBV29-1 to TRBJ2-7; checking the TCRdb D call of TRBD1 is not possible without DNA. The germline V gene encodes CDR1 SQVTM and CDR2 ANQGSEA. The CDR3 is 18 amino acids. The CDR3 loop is CSVEGEREGTGSSYEQYF.